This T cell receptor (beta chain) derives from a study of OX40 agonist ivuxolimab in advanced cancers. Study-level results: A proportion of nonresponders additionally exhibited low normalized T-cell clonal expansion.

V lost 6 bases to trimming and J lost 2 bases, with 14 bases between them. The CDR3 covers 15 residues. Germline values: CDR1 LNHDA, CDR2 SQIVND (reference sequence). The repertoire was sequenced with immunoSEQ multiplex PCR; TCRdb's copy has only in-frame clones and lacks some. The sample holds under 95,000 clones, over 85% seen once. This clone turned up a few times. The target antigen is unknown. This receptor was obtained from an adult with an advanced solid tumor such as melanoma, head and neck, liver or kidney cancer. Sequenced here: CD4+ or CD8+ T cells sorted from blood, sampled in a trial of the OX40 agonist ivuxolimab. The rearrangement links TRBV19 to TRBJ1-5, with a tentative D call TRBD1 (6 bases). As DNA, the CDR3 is TGTGCCAGTAGCCTCGCAGGGGTTGGCAATCAGCCCCAGCATTTT. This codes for CASSLAGVGNQPQHF. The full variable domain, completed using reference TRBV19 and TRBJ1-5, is DGGITQSPKYLFRKEGQNVTLSCEQNLNHDAMYWYRQDPGQGLRLIYYSQIVNDFQKGDIAEGYSVSREKKESFPLTVTSAQKNPTAFYLCASSLAGVGNQPQHFGDGTRLSIL.